This entry lists 22 T cell receptor beta chains sequenced from one sample in a study of blood T cell repertoires in COVID-19. Sequencing used immunoSEQ multiplex PCR; TCRdb keeps in-frame clones, though not all of them. The sample carries around 180,000 clones, about 82% recorded once. Sequenced material: peripheral blood. The receptors originated from a woman aged 30 to 39 with acute or convalescent COVID-19.

In this sample, this clone turned up a few times. The chain uses TRBV7-8 and TRBJ1-6, with 12 nucleotides matching TRBD1. Trimming took 3 bases from V and 9 from J; bases not matched to a gene: 3. Germline V lookup: CDR1 SGHVS, CDR2 FQNEAQ. This CDR3 region has 15 residues. The CDR3 DNA follows: TGTGCCAGCAGCTTGGGACAGGGGGCCGGTTCACCCCTCCACTTT. Its translation is CASSLGQGAGSPLHF.

The CDR3 sequence is CASGSGETQYF. The CDR3 DNA reads TGTGCCAGCGGTAGCGGCGAGACCCAGTACTTC. This sequence joins TRBV9 and TRBJ2-5; D possibly corresponds to TRBD2 (6 bases). Germline CDR1 SGDLS, CDR2 YYNGEE. The CDR3 covers 11 residues. Trimming removed 7 bases at V and 5 bases at J, with 9 bases between.

The V gene is TRBV3-1 (or the pseudogene TRBV3-2), the J gene TRBJ2-5; TRBD2 matches at 11 bases. In germline, CDR1 is LGHDT, CDR2 YNNKEL (reference sequence). With 4 bases clipped from V and 1 base from J, the junction kept 2 bases outside the gene matches. This CDR3 region has 15 residues. Here the CDR3 DNA reads TGTGCCAGCAGCCCCGGGACTAGCGGCCAAGAGACCCAGTACTTC. Its translation is CASSPGTSGQETQYF.

The rearrangement links TRBV7-9 to TRBJ1-4; 9 bases line up with TRBD1. This CDR3 has 15 residues. Germline CDR1 SEHNR, CDR2 FQNEAQ (reference sequence). V was pared by 4 bases and J by 5 bases, with 5 bases of the junction left unmatched. Here the CDR3 reads CASSSRGTGNEKLFF. The CDR3 DNA sequence: TGTGCCAGCAGCTCCCGGGGGACAGGGAATGAAAAACTGTTTTTT.

There are a few counts of this clone. The rearrangement links TRBV27 to TRBJ1-1; D is unresolved. This CDR3 region has 13 residues. Trimming removed 6 bases from V and 5 bases from J, with 13 bases in between. Germline lookup yields CDR1 MNHEY and CDR2 SMNVEV (reference sequence). The CDR3 DNA is TGTGCCAGCAGCCGCCCCTCGGGGACTGAAGCTTTCTTT. It specifies CASSRPSGTEAFF.

This sequence joins TRBV28 and TRBJ1-2, with D unclear. Germline V CDR1 and CDR2: MDHEN, SYDVKM. This CDR3 is built from 13 residues. Trimming shortened V by 2 bases and J by 5 bases, and 9 bases separated the two germline ends. CDR3 bases: TGTGCCAGCAGTTTAGGGAGGACTTATGGCTACACCTTC. Translation gives CASSLGRTYGYTF.

The gene calls are TRBV9 and TRBJ1-1, with 7 bases fitting TRBD1. V shed 3 bases and J 2 bases; nucleotides not matched to a gene: 13. Germline CDR1 is SGDLS and CDR2 is YYNGEE. The CDR3 has 17 amino acids. The CDR3 spells CASSEGGGMSDNTEAFF. In DNA form, the CDR3 reads TGTGCCAGCAGCGAAGGGGGCGGGATGTCGGATAACACTGAAGCTTTCTTT.

This clone was detected a few times. Other nucleotide sequences in the sample specify the same CDR3. The chain joins TRBV6-4 to TRBJ1-4; the D gene is possibly TRBD1 (6 bases). Germline assignment: CDR1 MRHNA and CDR2 SNTAGT. Trimming took off 3 bases at V and 8 bases at J, with 10 bases between the two ends. The CDR3 covers 13 residues. The CDR3 here is CASSEQGGEKLFF. The CDR3 DNA follows: TGTGCCAGCAGTGAACAGGGAGGGGAAAAACTGTTTTTT.

This clone was observed a handful of times. The chain carries TRBV6-5 and TRBJ1-2, with TRBD1 matching over 7 bases. The CDR3 consists of 15 residues. Germline CDR1 MNHEY, CDR2 SVGAGI. V lost 5 bases, J lost 7 bases, and 13 bases stayed unmatched. In nucleotides, the CDR3 is TGTGCCAGCAGTATGGGGGACAGAAAGGGGGGTGGCTACACCTTC. Its translation: CASSMGDRKGGGYTF.

V and J are TRBV6-6 and TRBJ1-1; unclear D gene. V lost 4 bases to trimming and J lost 4 bases, with 19 bases between them. CDR1 and CDR2 (germline): MNHNY, SVGAGI (reference sequence). The CDR3 has 16 amino acids. This CDR3 is CASSFLSRVYGTEAFF. For the CDR3, the DNA is TGTGCCAGCAGTTTTCTCTCGCGGGTATACGGCACTGAAGCTTTCTTT.

The J gene is TRBJ1-1, the V gene TRBV19; TRBD1 matches 9 bases. The CDR3 covers 16 residues. With V trimmed by 5 bases and J by 10 bases, 17 bases remained unmatched. Germline V gene data show CDR1 as LNHDA and CDR2 as SQIVND (reference sequence). The DNA of the CDR3 is TGTGCCAGTAGTCCCGGGACAGGGAATGTTCTTGTTCGAGCTTTCTTT. This encodes CASSPGTGNVLVRAFF.

This chain's CDR3 is CASSLRGGVAETQYF. In DNA form, the CDR3 reads TGTGCCAGCTCACTCCGCGGGGGAGTCGCAGAGACCCAGTACTTC. V usage is TRBV18 and J usage is TRBJ2-5, with 7 bases matching TRBD2. Germline V gene sequence: CDR1 KGHSH, CDR2 LQKENI. The CDR3 loop spans 15 amino acids. The ends lost 4 bases at V and 4 bases at J; junction bases unmatched: 9.

This clone was seen only once. The gene calls are TRBV30 and TRBJ2-3; 11 bases line up with TRBD2. The germline V gene has CDR1 GTSNPN and CDR2 SVGIG (reference sequence). After removal of 0 bases from V and 6 bases from J, the junction contained 5 bases not matched to a gene. The length of the CDR3 is 15 residues. DNA of the CDR3: TGTGCCTGGAGTGTAGGGACTAGCGGCGCGGATACGCAGTATTTT. This codes for CAWSVGTSGADTQYF.

The rearrangement links TRBV30 to TRBJ1-2, with a weak D call TRBD1 (6 bases). Trimming left V 2 bases short and J 7 bases short, with 20 bases between. Germline V gene sequence: CDR1 GTSNPN, CDR2 SVGIG (reference sequence). This CDR3 spans 15 amino acids. The CDR3 nucleotides read TGTGCCTGGAGTCCCCTACGGCAGGGGCCATCTGGCTACACCTTC. Translated: CAWSPLRQGPSGYTF.

This chain joins TRBV28 and TRBJ2-1; 9 nucleotides agree with TRBD2. Unmatched junction bases numbered 13, after V lost 7 bases and J lost 9 bases. The CDR3 length is 15 residues. CDR1 and CDR2 (germline): MDHEN, SYDVKM. This chain's CDR3 is CASTQLGLAGFEQFF. The CDR3 coding sequence is TGTGCCAGCACCCAACTCGGGCTAGCGGGATTTGAGCAGTTCTTC.

The chain recombines TRBV19 with TRBJ1-2; 7 nucleotides align to TRBD1. V was clipped by 10 bases and J by 6 bases; unmatched bases: 5. Germline CDR1 LNHDA, CDR2 SQIVND (reference sequence). CDR3 length: 11 residues. CDR3 coding DNA: TGTGCCACGTCAGGGGGTGATGGCTACACCTTC. This codes for CATSGGDGYTF.

The CDR3 nucleotides are TGTGCCAGCAGCTTAGAGAGACTAGCCCTTAATGAGCAGTTCTTC. Its translation is CASSLERLALNEQFF. The V gene is TRBV11-2, the J gene TRBJ2-1; 7 bases fit TRBD2. This CDR3 spans 15 amino acids. Germline V gives CDR1 SGHAT, CDR2 FQNNGV. V lost 0 bases to trimming and J lost 7 bases; unmatched junction nucleotides: 6.

The V and J genes are TRBV6-6 and TRBJ1-1; 8 positions agree with TRBD1. The CDR3 sequence is 14 residues long. After removal of 3 bases from V and 10 bases from J, the junction contained 10 bases not matched to a gene. CDR1 and CDR2 (germline): MNHNY, SVGAGI (reference sequence). CDR3 in DNA: TGTGCCAGCAGTTATGGGTTTGACAGGGGTGGAGCTTTCTTT. Translating gives CASSYGFDRGGAFF.

The V call is TRBV30, the J call TRBJ2-2, with 7 positions matching TRBD1. V trimming: 2 bases; J trimming: 2 bases; junction bases outside the gene matches: 5. The CDR3 sequence is 15 residues long. From germline, CDR1 is GTSNPN and CDR2 SVGIG (reference sequence). The CDR3, as DNA: TGTGCCTGGAGTCGACAGGGAGATAACACCGGGGAGCTGTTTTTT. Encoded protein: CAWSRQGDNTGELFF.

The gene calls are TRBV18 and TRBJ2-1; tentative D call: TRBD2 (5 bases). V shed 3 bases and J shed 0 bases, with 9 bases lying between them. This CDR3 contains 15 residues. Germline V gene data show CDR1 as KGHSH and CDR2 as LQKENI. The CDR3 DNA follows: TGTGCCAGCTCACCGGCGGGTTTCTCCTACAATGAGCAGTTCTTC. This translates into CASSPAGFSYNEQFF.

The CDR3 reads CASSPQGTGGPTDTQYF. CDR3 nucleotides: TGCGCCAGCAGCCCCCAGGGGACAGGTGGCCCCACAGATACGCAGTATTTT. The rearrangement links TRBV5-1 to TRBJ2-3; 8 bases map to TRBD1. V lost 4 bases to trimming and J lost 2 bases; unmatched junction nucleotides: 12. Per the germline V gene, CDR1 is SGHRS and CDR2 is YFSETQ. The CDR3 consists of 17 residues.

The chain links TRBV24-1 to TRBJ2-1; 11 bases are a match to TRBD2. The CDR3 is made up of 17 amino acids. The trim removed 3 bases at V and 0 bases at J, leaving 3 bases unmatched. Germline V CDR1 and CDR2: KGHDR, SFDVKD. In DNA, the CDR3 is TGTGCCACCAGTGATCCTAGCGGGGGGACCTCCTACAATGAGCAGTTCTTC. This sequence encodes CATSDPSGGTSYNEQFF.